The rows below give T cell receptor beta chains drawn from one sample of a study of cytomegalovirus exposure and HLA in healthy donors. Profiling relied on immunoSEQ multiplex PCR, and the TCRdb table lists in-frame clones only, not all of them. This sample has tens of thousands of clones, with approximately 70% found just once. Sample: PBMCs. These receptor sequences come from a woman aged 60-70 years in good health and CMV-seropositive. The CDR3 runs from the conserved cysteine through the conserved F or W. A D gene is named only where the DNA matches it firmly. Only some rows state a clone size, as once, few, many or a class for expanded clones.

j_gene: TRBJ2-5
abundance: -
d_gene: TRBD2
v_gene: TRBV9
CDR3nt: TGTGCCAGCAGCGTAACTGCTAGCGGGGGGGCCGGGGAGACCCAGTACTTC
CDR3aa: CASSVTASGGAGETQYF

j_gene: TRBJ1-4
abundance: -
d_gene: TRBD1
v_gene: TRBV7-2
CDR3nt: TGTGCCAGCAGCTCGGGACAGGGAGTGGGAAAACTGTTTTTT
CDR3aa: CASSSGQGVGKLFF

j_gene: TRBJ1-1
abundance: -
d_gene: TRBD1
v_gene: TRBV7-3
CDR3nt: TGTGCCAGCAGCTTTGGACCGACAGGGATCACTGAAGCTTTCTTT
CDR3aa: CASSFGPTGITEAFF

j_gene: TRBJ1-1
abundance: -
d_gene: TRBD1
v_gene: TRBV29-1
CDR3nt: TGCAGCGCCGTACAGGGGGCGTCTGAAGCTTTCTTT
CDR3aa: CSAVQGASEAFF

j_gene: TRBJ1-2
abundance: -
d_gene: -
v_gene: TRBV4-1
CDR3nt: TGCGCCAGCAGCCAAGTACAGGGATGGGGCTACACCTTC
CDR3aa: CASSQVQGWGYTF

j_gene: TRBJ2-5
abundance: -
d_gene: TRBD1
v_gene: TRBV7-2
CDR3nt: TGTGCCAGCAGCTCCGTCCCGGGACAGGGTCAAGAGACCCAGTACTTC
CDR3aa: CASSSVPGQGQETQYF

j_gene: TRBJ1-5
abundance: -
d_gene: TRBD1
v_gene: TRBV11-2
CDR3nt: TGTGCCAGCAGCTTTTACAGGGGCCCTCCACAGCCCCAGCATTTT
CDR3aa: CASSFYRGPPQPQHF

j_gene: TRBJ2-7
abundance: -
d_gene: -
v_gene: TRBV7-9
CDR3nt: TGTGCCAGCAATAATGTAGGGGCCGGCGAGCAGTACTTC
CDR3aa: CASNNVGAGEQYF

j_gene: TRBJ2-7
abundance: -
d_gene: TRBD2
v_gene: TRBV7-2
CDR3nt: TGTGCCAGCAGCTTAAATCTAGCGGGGGGGATCGAGCAGTACTTC
CDR3aa: CASSLNLAGGIEQYF

j_gene: TRBJ2-7
abundance: few
d_gene: TRBD1
v_gene: TRBV9
CDR3nt: TGTGCCAGCAGCGCCGGACAGGGATTGGGGTCCTACGAGCAGTACTTC
CDR3aa: CASSAGQGLGSYEQYF

j_gene: TRBJ2-2
abundance: few
d_gene: TRBD1
v_gene: TRBV10-1
CDR3nt: TGCGCCAGCAGTGAGGGGACAGCCACCGGGGAGCTGTTTTTT
CDR3aa: CASSEGTATGELFF

j_gene: TRBJ2-2
abundance: -
d_gene: TRBD2
v_gene: TRBV7-2
CDR3nt: TGTGCCAGCAGCTTAGCAGAGTGGACTAGCTGGGAGCTGTTTTTT
CDR3aa: CASSLAEWTSWELFF

j_gene: TRBJ2-3
abundance: -
d_gene: -
v_gene: TRBV12-5
CDR3nt: TGTGCTAGTGGGAAGGGAGCGGTTCTAACAGATACGCAGTATTTT
CDR3aa: CASGKGAVLTDTQYF

j_gene: TRBJ2-7
abundance: -
d_gene: -
v_gene: TRBV9
CDR3nt: TGTGCCAGCAGCGTCAACTTCTCGGACGAGCAGTACTTC
CDR3aa: CASSVNFSDEQYF

j_gene: TRBJ2-2
abundance: -
d_gene: -
v_gene: TRBV7-2
CDR3nt: TGTGCCAGCAGCTTAGGTGGGCCCGTCTTTGAGAACACCGGGGAGCTGTTTTTT
CDR3aa: CASSLGGPVFENTGELFF

j_gene: TRBJ2-4
abundance: -
d_gene: TRBD2
v_gene: TRBV6-1
CDR3nt: TGTGCCAGCAGTGAAACTAGCGGGGGGCGGGGAAACATTCAGTACTTC
CDR3aa: CASSETSGGRGNIQYF

j_gene: TRBJ1-4
abundance: -
d_gene: -
v_gene: TRBV5-1
CDR3nt: TGCGCCAGCAGCCCCGGGACACCGAATGAAAAACTGTTTTTT
CDR3aa: CASSPGTPNEKLFF

j_gene: TRBJ2-1
abundance: -
d_gene: TRBD2
v_gene: TRBV28
CDR3nt: TGTGCCAGCAGTTGGCGACGGGGGAGCGGGGAGAATGAGCAGTTCTTC
CDR3aa: CASSWRRGSGENEQFF

j_gene: TRBJ2-1
abundance: few
d_gene: TRBD1
v_gene: TRBV5-4
CDR3nt: TGTGCCAGCAGCGTGGGGGGGGGACAGGGGGAAAATGAGCAGTTCTTC
CDR3aa: CASSVGGGQGENEQFF

j_gene: TRBJ2-7
abundance: -
d_gene: -
v_gene: TRBV5-8
CDR3nt: TGTGCCAGCAGCCCCAGACAGGTATACTCCTACGAGCAGTACTTC
CDR3aa: CASSPRQVYSYEQYF

j_gene: TRBJ2-5
abundance: -
d_gene: TRBD2
v_gene: TRBV9
CDR3nt: TGTGCCAGCAGCGCGGGACTAGCGTACCAAGAGACCCAGTACTTC
CDR3aa: CASSAGLAYQETQYF

j_gene: TRBJ1-2
abundance: -
d_gene: -
v_gene: TRBV6-1
CDR3nt: TGCGCCAGCAGGAAGGAGGGGACGGCCTATGGCTACACCTTC
CDR3aa: CASRKEGTAYGYTF

j_gene: TRBJ1-1
abundance: -
d_gene: -
v_gene: TRBV6-6
CDR3nt: TGTGCCAGCAGTTACGCAGGCTCCGACACTGAAGCTTTCTTT
CDR3aa: CASSYAGSDTEAFF

j_gene: TRBJ2-1
abundance: -
d_gene: TRBD2
v_gene: TRBV5-6
CDR3nt: TGTGCCAGCAGCTTAACTAGCGGGGGGTGGGATGAGCAGTTCTTC
CDR3aa: CASSLTSGGWDEQFF

j_gene: TRBJ1-1
abundance: few
d_gene: -
v_gene: TRBV18
CDR3nt: TGTGCCAGCTCACCTGGGAGGCCAGGGACGTACACTGAAGCTTTCTTT
CDR3aa: CASSPGRPGTYTEAFF

j_gene: TRBJ2-1
abundance: few
d_gene: TRBD1
v_gene: TRBV10-1
CDR3nt: TGCGCCAGCAGTGGGGACAGGGGCCTCTACAATGAGCAGTTCTTC
CDR3aa: CASSGDRGLYNEQFF

j_gene: TRBJ2-1
abundance: -
d_gene: TRBD2
v_gene: TRBV27
CDR3nt: TGTGCCAGCAGTTCTACTAGCGGGGGGGCGGGTGAGCAGTTCTTC
CDR3aa: CASSSTSGGAGEQFF

j_gene: TRBJ2-7
abundance: few
d_gene: -
v_gene: TRBV7-8
CDR3nt: TGTGCCAGCAGCCAACCCGGGACTCAGGGCGAGCAGTACTTC
CDR3aa: CASSQPGTQGEQYF

j_gene: TRBJ1-4
abundance: -
d_gene: -
v_gene: TRBV7-8
CDR3nt: -
CDR3aa: CASSFGPGSEKLFF

j_gene: TRBJ2-3
abundance: once
d_gene: TRBD1
v_gene: TRBV18
CDR3nt: TGTGCCAGCTCACCATTTGGTTCCGGGACAGGAGACACAGATACGCAGTATTTT
CDR3aa: CASSPFGSGTGDTDTQYF

j_gene: TRBJ1-4
abundance: few
d_gene: TRBD1
v_gene: TRBV7-9
CDR3nt: TGTGCCAGCAGCCCGTCGACAGGGGGCTATGAAAAACTGTTTTTT
CDR3aa: CASSPSTGGYEKLFF

j_gene: TRBJ1-2
abundance: -
d_gene: -
v_gene: TRBV5-4
CDR3nt: TGTGCCAGCACCCCGCTTGGCGGAACTTTCTATGGCTACACCTTC
CDR3aa: CASTPLGGTFYGYTF

j_gene: TRBJ1-3
abundance: -
d_gene: -
v_gene: TRBV6-5
CDR3nt: TGTGCCAGCAGTTACTTCCCGGGGGGCTCTGGAAACACCATATATTTT
CDR3aa: CASSYFPGGSGNTIYF

j_gene: TRBJ2-3
abundance: -
d_gene: TRBD2
v_gene: TRBV7-3
CDR3nt: TGTGCCAGCAGGCTTAGCGGGGCCACAACAGATACGCAGTATTTT
CDR3aa: CASRLSGATTDTQYF

j_gene: TRBJ2-4
abundance: -
d_gene: -
v_gene: TRBV6-5
CDR3nt: TGTGCCAGCAGTTTTACGAAGGGGCTGGACATTCAGTACTTC
CDR3aa: CASSFTKGLDIQYF

j_gene: TRBJ2-1
abundance: -
d_gene: -
v_gene: TRBV6-1
CDR3nt: TGTGCCAGCAGTGATGTTGGACGGACATCCTACAATGAGCAGTTCTTC
CDR3aa: CASSDVGRTSYNEQFF

j_gene: TRBJ2-7
abundance: -
d_gene: TRBD2
v_gene: TRBV4-2
CDR3nt: TGTGCCAGCAGCCAAGACTCGACTAGCGGGGGGTCAAGGAGCTCCTACGAGCAGTACTTC
CDR3aa: CASSQDSTSGGSRSSYEQYF

j_gene: TRBJ2-1
abundance: once
d_gene: -
v_gene: TRBV25-1
CDR3nt: TGTGCCAGCAGTGAAAGTCATGGGGGCGCGAAGAGTGAGCAGTTCTTC
CDR3aa: CASSESHGGAKSEQFF

j_gene: TRBJ1-3
abundance: -
d_gene: -
v_gene: TRBV29-1
CDR3nt: -
CDR3aa: CSVGQGAGNTTYF

j_gene: TRBJ2-3
abundance: once
d_gene: -
v_gene: TRBV7-2
CDR3nt: TGTGCCAGCAGCAGGAACCAGGCAGATACGCAGTATTTT
CDR3aa: CASSRNQADTQYF

j_gene: TRBJ1-2
abundance: -
d_gene: -
v_gene: TRBV7-9
CDR3nt: TGTTCCAGCAGCTTACAGGAGGGTGTAAGCTACACCTTC
CDR3aa: CSSSLQEGVSYTF

j_gene: TRBJ2-3
abundance: -
d_gene: TRBD2
v_gene: TRBV5-1
CDR3nt: TGCGCCAGCAGCCCGGGAGGCCGGGCAGATACGCAGTATTTT
CDR3aa: CASSPGGRADTQYF

j_gene: TRBJ2-7
abundance: -
d_gene: -
v_gene: TRBV14
CDR3nt: TGTGCCAGCAGCCAAGTTCGATTGGGACTCAAGAGATCCTACGAGCAGTACTTC
CDR3aa: CASSQVRLGLKRSYEQYF

j_gene: TRBJ2-2
abundance: -
d_gene: -
v_gene: TRBV5-5
CDR3nt: TGTGCCAGCAGCTTCGGAAAGGGACTGATCGCGAACACCGGGGAGCTGTTTTTT
CDR3aa: CASSFGKGLIANTGELFF

j_gene: TRBJ1-5
abundance: once
d_gene: -
v_gene: TRBV5-5
CDR3nt: TGTGCCAGCAGCCGTCAACAGGGCCAGCCCCAGCATTTT
CDR3aa: CASSRQQGQPQHF

j_gene: TRBJ1-2
abundance: -
d_gene: -
v_gene: TRBV5-4
CDR3nt: TGTGCCAGCAGCTTGGCGGGCCTTCTTCCTCAGGGCGGCTACACCTTC
CDR3aa: CASSLAGLLPQGGYTF

j_gene: TRBJ1-2
abundance: -
d_gene: -
v_gene: TRBV19
CDR3nt: TGTGCCAGTAGTAGGGCAGGTGACAGAGGCTACACCTTC
CDR3aa: CASSRAGDRGYTF

j_gene: TRBJ1-5
abundance: -
d_gene: -
v_gene: TRBV19
CDR3nt: TGTGCCAGTAGTACCCCCAGGGCAGACAATCAGCCCCAGCATTTT
CDR3aa: CASSTPRADNQPQHF

j_gene: TRBJ2-3
abundance: -
d_gene: -
v_gene: TRBV18
CDR3nt: TGTGCCAGCTCACCGCTGGGGGGGCCCACAGATACGCAGTATTTT
CDR3aa: CASSPLGGPTDTQYF

j_gene: TRBJ1-1
abundance: large
d_gene: TRBD1
v_gene: TRBV5-1
CDR3nt: TGCGCCAGCAGCTTGCAGGGGGAGCGGACTGAAGCTTTCTTT
CDR3aa: CASSLQGERTEAFF

j_gene: TRBJ1-5
abundance: few
d_gene: -
v_gene: TRBV7-2
CDR3nt: TGTGCCAGCAGCTTAGAAGCAGGGGCCTCCCAGCCCCAGCATTTT
CDR3aa: CASSLEAGASQPQHF

j_gene: TRBJ1-4
abundance: few
d_gene: TRBD1
v_gene: TRBV7-2
CDR3nt: TGTGCCAGCAGCTTAGGCCGGACAGGGGGGGAAAAACTGTTTTTT
CDR3aa: CASSLGRTGGEKLFF